Below, one T cell receptor (beta chain) is given with its context. As yet, its antigen is unknown. Sequencing involved patients with CD8+CD57+ cell expansion previously shown by flow cytometry. The patients all had a severe acquired aplastic anemia diagnosis. Germline values: CDR1 SQVTM, CDR2 ANQGSEA. This CDR3 has 13 amino acids. Trimming took 7 bases from V and 2 from J, leaving 14 bases between them. The data belong to a study of CD8+CD57+ T cells in acquired aplastic anemia. Genomic DNA constituted the template upon which TCR beta VDJ and CDR3 profiling was performed. Using its own MiXCR run on the reads, TCRdb lists one record per CDR3 protein. This table has 160,000 or so distinct CDR3 sequences, approximately 44% appearing once. General study findings and limits: Shared by patients and controls, nearly 30 CD8+ CDR3s were abundant in patients.

Sequences were obtained from sorted CD4+, CD8+, or CD8+CD57+ T cells (not recorded which) from PBMCs. The chain is built from TRBV29-1 and TRBJ2-5; D possibly uses TRBD1 or TRBD2 (6 bases each). The receptor was isolated from a human donor with aplastic anemia. The CDR3 loop is CSGCEGGQETQYF. CDR3 sequence (DNA): TGCAGCGGGTGTGAGGGGGGTCAAGAGACCCAGTACTTC.